This TCR beta chain was identified in a study of T-cell reconstitution after alpha-beta-depleted transplantation in children. Germline CDR1 is SQVTM and CDR2 is ANQGSEA. The CDR3 is 15 residues long. J was trimmed by 2 bases and V by 2 bases; bases with no gene match: 2. The authors prepared the TCRbeta library with unique molecular identifiers. From the PCR reads, TCRdb called clonotypes with MiXCR, one entry per CDR3 protein. The table includes 280,000 or so distinct CDR3 sequences, 11% detected once. Study-level results: T-cell counts and diversity at one year following transplant were attributed mainly to newly produced T cells. Reportedly, only several hundred clones from non-depleted graft cells drove alpha-beta T-cell counts at about two months.

This clonotype was detected many times. The antigen remains undetermined. The TCR was taken from a male patient between 2 and 10 years old who had a stem cell transplant for chronic granulomatous disease, so the T cells may come from the graft donor. The sequenced sample was peripheral blood, obtained 180 days after TCRalphabeta/CD19-depleted stem cell transplant. The chain employs TRBV29-1 and TRBJ2-5; TRBD2 agrees at 13 bases. CDR3 sequence reads: CSVERGLAGQETQYF. CDR3 bases: TGCAGCGTTGAAAGGGGACTAGCGGGACAAGAGACCCAGTACTTC. Complete variable domain (other parts from reference TRBV29-1 and TRBJ2-5): SAVISQKPSRDICQRGTSLTIQCQVDSQVTMMFWYRQQPGQSLTLIATANQGSEATYESGFVIDKFPISRPNLTFSTLTVSNMSPEDSSIYLCSVERGLAGQETQYFGPGTRLLVL.